This T cell receptor (beta chain) is from a study of T cell repertoires in cytomegalovirus infection. In TCRdb, the reads were re-called with MiXCR into one record per CDR3 protein. The table shows around 89,000 distinct CDR3 sequences, with 25% to 30% occurring only once. The CDR3 length is 16 residues. Germline loops: CDR1 MGHRA, CDR2 YSYEKL. Comments on this clonotype: Its target is unknown. Compared with germline, one end of the junction differs, possibly owing to a read error.

The chain recombines TRBV4-1 with TRBJ2-3, with D perhaps matching TRBD2 (5 bases). The receptor's source is a human donor in good health (CMV status not recorded). Some clones in this sample may be carry-over from other donors' samples. The source material was CD8+ T cells from cultured PBMCs, sampled from culture after CMV antigen stimulation. In nucleotides, the CDR3 is TGTGCCAGCAGCCAAGGACTCACCCTTAGCACAGATACGCAGTATTTT. Translated, it gives CASSQGLTLSTDTQYF.